This T cell receptor beta chain was identified during a study of cytomegalovirus exposure and HLA in healthy donors. General study results and limits: V- and J-gene trimming in TCR beta was tied to a missense DCLRE1C variant by an analysis performed later.

The primer mix had 60 Vbeta and 13 Jbeta primers. Repertoires were generated with immunoSEQ multiplex PCR, while TCRdb's copy carries only in-frame clones and drops some. The sample has 100,000 to 150,000 clones, 78% seen once. V was pared by 7 bases and J by 6 bases, with 11 bases of the junction left unmatched. Germline values: CDR1 MDHEN, CDR2 SYDVKM. The CDR3 is made up of 15 amino acids. A word on this clone: Its antigen is unknown.

Input material: PBMCs. The clonotype was recovered from a man aged 30 to 45 in good health and CMV-seropositive. The chain joins TRBV28 to TRBJ2-2; 7 bases are a match to TRBD1. DNA for the CDR3: TGTGCCAGCATGAAAGGTCTAGGGGGCCCCGGGGAGCTGTTTTTT. Residues: CASMKGLGGPGELFF.